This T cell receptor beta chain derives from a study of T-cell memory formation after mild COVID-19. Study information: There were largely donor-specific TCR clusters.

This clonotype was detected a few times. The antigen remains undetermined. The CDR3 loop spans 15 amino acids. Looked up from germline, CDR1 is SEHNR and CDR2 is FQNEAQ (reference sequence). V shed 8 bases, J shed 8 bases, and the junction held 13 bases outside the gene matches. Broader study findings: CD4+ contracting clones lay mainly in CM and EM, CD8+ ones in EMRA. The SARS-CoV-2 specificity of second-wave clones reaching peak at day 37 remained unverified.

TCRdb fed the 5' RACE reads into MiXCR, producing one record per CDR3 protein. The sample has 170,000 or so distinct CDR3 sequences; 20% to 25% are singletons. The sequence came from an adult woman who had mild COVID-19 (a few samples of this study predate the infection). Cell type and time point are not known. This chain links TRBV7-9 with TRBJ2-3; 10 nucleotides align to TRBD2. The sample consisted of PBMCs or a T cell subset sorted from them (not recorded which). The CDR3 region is CASARSGRGTGTQYF. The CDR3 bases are TGTGCCAGCGCCAGGAGCGGGAGGGGGACCGGTACGCAGTATTTT.